The 29 T cell receptor beta chains in this list originate from one sample, sequenced in a study of CD8 T cells in Susac syndrome. Random hexamers were used to reverse transcribe an amount of about 0.45 to 1 ug RNA. Each CDR3 protein gets one entry after TCRdb re-called the immunoSEQ multiplex PCR reads with MiXCR. The sample lists around 150,000 distinct CDR3 sequences, more than 85% occurring once. What was sequenced was CD4+ T cells from PBMCs. Every receptor here comes from a human donor with Susac syndrome.

This sequence joins TRBV5-1 and TRBJ1-4; TRBD1 matches at 7 bases. The CDR3 length is 14 residues. The ends lost 4 bases at V and 8 bases at J; junction bases unmatched: 8. The germline gives CDR1 SGHRS, CDR2 YFSETQ. The CDR3 is CASSPYRGEEKLFF. CDR3 nucleotides: TGCGCCAGCAGCCCTTACAGGGGTGAAGAAAAACTGTTTTTT.

This chain links TRBV7-6 with TRBJ2-2, with 8 bases aligning to TRBD2. Unmatched junction bases numbered 6, after V lost 2 bases and J lost 4 bases. CDR1 is SGHVS, CDR2 FNYEAQ, per germline. The CDR3 has 16 amino acids. This CDR3 reads CASSLTSGMITGELFF. CDR3 nucleotide sequence: TGTGCCAGCAGCTTAACTAGCGGAATGATCACCGGGGAGCTGTTTTTT.

The gene calls are TRBV30 and TRBJ1-5; no reliable D call. V dropped 1 base and J dropped 3 bases, with 7 bases sitting between them. The CDR3 has 13 amino acids. Per germline, CDR1 GTSNPN and CDR2 SVGIG (reference sequence). In DNA, the CDR3 is TGTGCCTGGAGTGGTGGCGTCAATCAGCCCCAGCATTTT. Protein: CAWSGGVNQPQHF.

This clonotype has more than one count but fewer than ten. This sequence joins TRBV28 and TRBJ1-5, with D maybe TRBD1 (6 bases). The CDR3 is 13 residues long. From germline, CDR1 is MDHEN and CDR2 SYDVKM. V shed 6 bases and J shed 5 bases, with 11 bases lying between them. The CDR3 DNA follows: TGTGCCAGCAGACGACAGGTGGATCAGCCCCAGCATTTT. Translation gives CASRRQVDQPQHF.

A note on this clonotype: One junction end disagrees with the germline gene, perhaps due to a read error. V is TRBV5-1 and J is TRBJ1-1, with unresolved D. The V gene's germline CDR1 is SGHRS and CDR2 YFSETQ. This CDR3 has 14 amino acids. The CDR3 sequence is CASTLDGGNTEAFF. The CDR3 DNA reads TGCGCCAGCACCTTGGACGGCGGGAACACTGAAGCTTTCTTT.

V and J are TRBV5-4 and TRBJ2-1; TRBD2 aligns across 9 bases. Germline lookup yields CDR1 SGHNT and CDR2 YYREEE (reference sequence). The CDR3 extends over 15 amino acids. Unmatched junction bases numbered 7, after V lost 4 bases and J lost 5 bases. CDR3 region: CASSVGASGNNEQFF. The CDR3 DNA reads as TGTGCCAGCAGCGTGGGGGCTAGCGGGAACAATGAGCAGTTCTTC.

The chain uses TRBV25-1 and TRBJ1-5; D is possibly TRBD1 (5 bases). The CDR3 sequence is 12 residues long. Per germline, CDR1 MGHDK and CDR2 SYGVNS. The V end was cut by 4 bases, the J end by 10 bases, with 11 bases between. CDR3: CASSGSRGPQHF. The DNA for the CDR3 is TGTGCCAGCAGTGGATCCCGGGGCCCCCAGCATTTT.

The V and J genes are TRBV4-1 and TRBJ1-2; 8 nucleotides line up with TRBD1. Germline lookup yields CDR1 MGHRA and CDR2 YSYEKL. V lost 1 base to trimming and J lost 6 bases; unmatched junction nucleotides: 7. CDR3 length equals 15 residues. The CDR3 protein is CASSQGRDRGHGYTF. The CDR3 DNA follows: TGCGCCAGCAGCCAAGGAAGAGACAGGGGACATGGCTACACCTTC.

This chain links TRBV7-8 with TRBJ2-3; 11 bases agree with TRBD2. This CDR3 is built from 14 residues. The germline V gene has CDR1 SGHVS and CDR2 FQNEAQ. With 6 bases clipped from V and 4 bases from J, the junction kept 3 bases outside the gene matches. The chain's CDR3 is CASRYSGRADTQYF. CDR3 coding DNA: TGTGCCAGCAGGTATAGCGGGAGGGCAGATACGCAGTATTTT.

This rearrangement joins TRBV6-5 to TRBJ2-2, with 8 bases aligning to TRBD1. The junction had 2 bases not matched to a gene; V was cut back by 6 bases and J by 2 bases. Germline V gene sequence: CDR1 MNHEY, CDR2 SVGAGI. This CDR3 has 14 residues. The CDR3, as DNA: TGTGCCAGCAGCGGACAGGGAAACACCGGGGAGCTGTTTTTT. It is translated as CASSGQGNTGELFF.

The rearrangement links TRBV5-1 to TRBJ1-1; D gene ambiguous. The germline gives CDR1 SGHRS, CDR2 YFSETQ. CDR3 length equals 15 residues. V was pared by 4 bases and J by 0 bases, with 13 bases between. Here the CDR3 DNA reads TGCGCCAGCAGCGTCTCGGCGAGGGTGAACACTGAAGCTTTCTTT. Encoded protein: CASSVSARVNTEAFF.

The chain employs TRBV20-1 and TRBJ2-3; D may be TRBD2 (5 bases). CDR1 and CDR2 from the germline V gene are DFQATT and SNEGSKA (reference sequence). The CDR3 loop spans 13 amino acids. Trimming took off 6 bases at V and 7 bases at J, with 17 bases between the two ends. CDR3 nucleotides: TGCAGTGCCCACGCCGGGCAGACTAATACGCAGTATTTT. This sequence encodes CSAHAGQTNTQYF.

The chain recombines TRBV20-1 with TRBJ2-5; 12 bases are shared with TRBD1. The V gene's germline CDR1 is DFQATT and CDR2 SNEGSKA (reference sequence). After removal of 5 bases from V and 1 base from J, the junction contained 17 bases not matched to a gene. CDR3 length equals 19 residues. The CDR3: CSAAGTGGRTGGLQETQYF. The CDR3 coding sequence is TGCAGTGCTGCCGGGACAGGGGGCCGGACGGGGGGTCTCCAAGAGACCCAGTACTTC.

This chain connects TRBV7-2 to TRBJ1-4; D not resolved. Germline lookup yields CDR1 SGHTA and CDR2 FQGNSA. The CDR3 runs 15 residues. V gave up 2 bases and J gave up 2 bases, with 9 bases separating them. The CDR3 region is CASSLYVATNEKLFF. The CDR3, as DNA: TGTGCCAGCAGCTTATACGTAGCGACTAATGAAAAACTGTTTTTT.

The chain links TRBV12-3 or TRBV12-4 to TRBJ2-7; D possibly corresponds to TRBD2 (6 bases). The CDR3 extends over 12 amino acids. V was trimmed by 6 bases and J by 9 bases, leaving 15 bases between them. CDR3 loop: CASSLPSVGQYF. CDR3 DNA sequence: TGTGCCAGCAGCTTGCCTAGCGTAGGGCAGTACTTC.

The J gene is TRBJ2-1, the V gene TRBV11-1, with 8 bases that match TRBD1. Germline CDR1 SGHAT, CDR2 FQDESV (reference sequence). With V trimmed by 5 bases and J by 6 bases, 3 bases remained unmatched. This CDR3 has 13 residues. The CDR3 loop is CASSTGQGNEQFF. CDR3 coding DNA: TGTGCCAGCAGCACAGGACAGGGCAATGAGCAGTTCTTC.

This clonotype appeared a few times. The rearrangement joins TRBV18 to TRBJ1-5, with TRBD1 identical over 7 bases. The trim removed 6 bases at V and 2 bases at J, leaving 4 bases unmatched. CDR3 size: 14 residues. Germline V gene data show CDR1 as KGHSH and CDR2 as LQKENI. CDR3 in DNA: TGTGCCAGCTCGTACAGGGGTGGCAATCAGCCCCAGCATTTT. Its protein product is CASSYRGGNQPQHF.

The V call is TRBV4-2, the J call TRBJ1-1, with D unclear. The CDR3 has 14 amino acids. V lost 0 bases, J lost 9 bases, and 14 bases lay in between. Germline V gene sequence: CDR1 LGHNA, CDR2 YNFKEQ. CDR3 region: CASSQDRSPMKAFF. CDR3 bases: TGTGCCAGCAGCCAAGATAGGTCTCCCATGAAAGCTTTCTTT.

This clonotype was seen just once. The gene calls are TRBV6-5 and TRBJ1-2; 7 nucleotides agree with TRBD1. This CDR3 is built from 14 residues. Trimming took 8 bases from V and 5 from J; bases not matched to a gene: 11. Looked up from germline, CDR1 is MNHEY and CDR2 is SVGAGI. The CDR3 here is CASGFDRAPYGYTF. As DNA, the CDR3 is TGTGCCAGCGGATTCGACAGGGCCCCATATGGCTACACCTTC.

The gene calls are TRBV6-2 or TRBV6-3 and TRBJ1-2; tentative D call: TRBD1 (5 bases). The germline gives CDR1 MNHEY, CDR2 SVGEGT. V shed 2 bases and J shed 8 bases, with 9 bases lying between them. The CDR3 spans 12 residues. The CDR3 loop is CASSYNRLGYTF. The CDR3 region has the DNA TGTGCCAGCAGTTACAACAGGCTGGGCTACACCTTC.

The rearrangement links TRBV24-1 to TRBJ2-1; tentative D call: TRBD2 (5 bases). The CDR3 length is 13 residues. V lost 3 bases, J lost 10 bases, and 12 bases lay in between. Germline CDR1 KGHDR, CDR2 SFDVKD. This CDR3 reads CATSDPLASEQFF. Here the CDR3 DNA reads TGTGCCACCAGTGATCCCTTAGCTAGCGAGCAGTTCTTC.

The chain combines TRBV20-1 with TRBJ2-7; TRBD2 agrees at 15 bases. V shed 5 bases, J shed 2 bases, and the junction held 16 bases outside the gene matches. The germline CDR1 and CDR2 sequences are DFQATT and SNEGSKA (reference sequence). This CDR3 region has 19 residues. In nucleotides, the CDR3 is TGCAGTGCTGCCAGGACTAGCGGGAGGGCCCGGGGCAGCACCTACGAGCAGTACTTC. It specifies CSAARTSGRARGSTYEQYF.

J is TRBJ2-2 and V is TRBV3-1; D remains ambiguous. The CDR3 contains 14 residues. The V end was cut by 4 bases, the J end by 1 base, with 7 bases between. Germline loops: CDR1 LGHDT, CDR2 YNNKEL (reference sequence). CDR3 residues: CASSRFGNTGELFF. In DNA, the CDR3 is TGTGCCAGCAGCCGATTTGGGAACACCGGGGAGCTGTTTTTT. The variable domain in full, with the rest retrieved from reference TRBV3-1 and TRBJ2-2, is DTAVSQTPKYLVTQMGNDKSIKCEQNLGHDTMYWYKQDSKKFLKIMFSYNNKELIINETVPNRFSPKSPDKAHLNLHINSLELGDSAVYFCASSRFGNTGELFFGEGSRLTVL.

Here the CDR3 reads CASSPGKGNYGYTF. Here the CDR3 DNA reads TGTGCCAGCAGTCCCGGGAAGGGTAACTATGGCTACACCTTC. The chain joins TRBV27 to TRBJ1-2; no firm D call. Germline V gives CDR1 MNHEY, CDR2 SMNVEV (reference sequence). V was shortened by 5 bases and J by 1 base, with 11 bases between the two germline ends. The CDR3 extends over 14 amino acids.

The chain uses TRBV4-1 and TRBJ2-3; TRBD1 is a possible D gene (5 bases). Germline lookup yields CDR1 MGHRA and CDR2 YSYEKL. The CDR3 sequence is 14 residues long. Trimming stripped 6 bases from V and 6 bases from J, with 16 bases between. CDR3 protein: CASRENRNSDTQYF. In DNA, the CDR3 is TGCGCCAGCAGGGAGAACAGGAATTCGGATACGCAGTATTTT.

This chain uses TRBV28 with TRBJ2-3; 8 bases are a match to TRBD1. V dropped 5 bases and J dropped 4; count of bases not matched to a gene: 11. This CDR3 is 16 amino acids long. Germline CDR1 and CDR2: MDHEN and SYDVKM. CDR3 protein: CASSHHPGGMSDTQYF. Here the CDR3 DNA reads TGTGCCAGCAGTCACCATCCAGGGGGCATGTCAGATACGCAGTATTTT.

This clonotype occurred once. The genes are TRBV29-1 and TRBJ1-1; a weak D match, TRBD1 (5 bases). This CDR3 has 15 residues. Germline loops: CDR1 SQVTM, CDR2 ANQGSEA. Trimming removed 7 bases at V and 1 base at J, with 19 bases between. CDR3 coding DNA: TGCAGCGGGAGACGTGGGGACTGGAGGAACACTGAAGCTTTCTTT. It yields the protein CSGRRGDWRNTEAFF.

J is TRBJ1-2 and V is TRBV6-5; D perhaps matches TRBD1 (6 bases). Germline V lookup: CDR1 MNHEY, CDR2 SVGAGI. Trimming stripped 4 bases from V and 6 bases from J, with 18 bases between. The CDR3 totals 15 residues. The CDR3 protein is CASSSLTGRGHGYTF. The CDR3 nucleotides are TGTGCCAGCAGTTCCCTAACTGGCAGGGGTCATGGCTACACCTTC.

The sample holds one count of this clonotype. The chain recombines TRBV3-1 with TRBJ2-7; no definite D call. In germline, CDR1 is LGHDT, CDR2 YNNKEL (reference sequence). The V end lost 1 base, the J end lost 2 bases, and 15 bases lay between the germline ends. The CDR3 is 16 amino acids. In nucleotides, the CDR3 is TGTGCCAGCAGCCAAGGGCCTCCCTTAGGACCCTACGAGCAGTACTTC. The encoded protein is CASSQGPPLGPYEQYF.